This T cell receptor (beta chain) was profiled in a study of control samples from healthy donors and cancer patients. V lost 0 bases, J lost 4 bases, and 7 bases lay in between. This CDR3 is 13 amino acids long. Germline assignment: CDR1 SGHRS and CDR2 YFSETQ. The data were produced by immunoSEQ multiplex PCR, yet TCRdb's version contains in-frame clones alone and is incomplete. The profile covers 50,000 to 70,000 clones, with nearly 90% appearing a single time and approximately 3.8% taken by the ten largest. The J gene is TRBJ2-5, the V gene TRBV5-1, with no clear D. Sequencing was performed on blood. The clonotype comes from a man in his fifties in good health. This CDR3 reads CASSLEGGETQYF. In DNA form, the CDR3 reads TGCGCCAGCAGCTTGGAGGGCGGAGAGACCCAGTACTTC.